This T cell receptor (beta chain) was found in a study of vaccination and CD4 T cells after COVID-19. Across the study: Convalescents were six males and four females, two of them Hispanic. Median draw time for post-COVID samples was approximately 94 days post-diagnosis (range 35 to 161).

This clonotype has just one count. Its antigen is as yet unknown. Treatment in this sample: roughly 10-day PBMC culture with coronavirus spike peptide pools or control peptides (ViraFEST assay). Dates of positive PCR ran from March to December 2020, before US Alpha, Beta and Delta variants. Oncomine TCR Beta short-read sequencing was applied to DNA from cultured CD4+ T cells. From the PCR reads, TCRdb called clonotypes with MiXCR, one entry per CDR3 protein. The profile shows about 15,000 distinct CDR3 sequences, about 39% of them singletons. The sequenced sample was CD4+ T cells from blood, cultured in vitro, obtained before SARS-CoV-2 vaccination. The sequence was collected from a human donor who had recovered from COVID-19.

DNA of the CDR3: TGTGCCAGCAGTCGACTAGTGGGAACTTACAATGAGCAGTTCTTC. Protein product: CASSRLVGTYNEQFF. The chain uses TRBV6-2 or TRBV6-3 and TRBJ2-1, with D possibly being TRBD2 (6 bases). CDR1 is MNHEY and CDR2 is SVGEGT in the germline V gene. V was cut by 5 bases and J by 4 bases, with 15 bases left in between. The CDR3 runs to 15 residues.